This T cell receptor (beta chain) was recovered during a study of blood T cell repertoires in COVID-19. Across the whole study: Italy, Spain and the United States were the sources of the convalescent and acute COVID-19 samples. Nucleic acid was either cDNA or gDNA, and it came from T cells, B-cell-depleted T cells, or PBMCs.

Original analysis: Reference gene primer amplification gave nucleated cell count estimates. Assay: immunoSEQ multiplex PCR; the TCRdb copy retains only in-frame clones and omits some. V, J and clone size reflect that table, while D and trimming were determined from the DNA. The profile shows roughly 67,000 clones, roughly 92% of them singletons. The CDR3 runs to 15 residues. CDR1 and CDR2 (germline): SGHKS, YYEKEE (reference sequence). The V segment lost 7 bases and the J segment 3 bases; nucleotides outside the gene matches: 11. The sequencing input was peripheral blood. The sequence was collected from a man in his sixties or seventies with active COVID-19. The chain combines TRBV5-5 with TRBJ2-7, with 9 bases matching TRBD1. The DNA of the CDR3 is TGTGCCAGCGACGGGGAAGGGACAGGGCTCTACGAGCAGTACTTC. Translating it yields CASDGEGTGLYEQYF.